The rows below give T cell receptor beta chains drawn from one sample of a study of patients and donors after allogeneic stem cell transplantation. TCRdb re-called the RT-PCR reads with MiXCR, one entry per CDR3 protein. The sample has approximately 410,000 distinct CDR3 sequences, roughly 17% seen once. The sample taken for sequencing was blood, either unsorted or a sorted T cell fraction (not recorded which). These receptor sequences come from a human donor who was either an allogeneic HSCT recipient or a stem cell or donor lymphocyte infusion donor (not recorded which). It is not recorded whose cells these are; they may come from a transplant donor. Each CDR3 is given with its conserved first and last residue. Not every row has a clone size; where given, it reads once, few, many or a size class.

v_call clone_size cdr3_aa
TRBV5-1 . CASSFVGTTTDTQYF
TRBV24-1 . CATNRGRTGELFF
TRBV3-1 . CASNHDSGNTIYF
TRBV20-1 few CSALGPAGTDTQYF
TRBV5-1 many CASSLLELYNEQFF
TRBV4-1 . CASSQRILLANEQFF
TRBV6-5 . CASSYGGTGAGGYTF
TRBV3-1 . CASSQVKGLYEQYF
TRBV3-1 . CASSHGTSGSTETQYF
TRBV2 . CASSSGQGSGELFF
TRBV7-6 few CASSSPPSGDYGYTF
TRBV6-1 . CASSDWVYGYTF
TRBV5-1 few CASSRVRQSFYNEQFF
TRBV12-3/TRBV12-4 many CASSLGWKSPLHF
TRBV24-1 . CATSADRGYGYTF
TRBV2 few CASSSDYNEQFF
TRBV12-3/TRBV12-4 . CASSYSRGYNSPLHF
TRBV10-3 few CAISESFTSGKTHEQYF
TRBV6-1 few CASSIAFSGANTGELFF
TRBV5-1 . CASSLDRGLCQPQHF
TRBV20-1 few CSARLGQKNYGYTF
TRBV27 . CASSLTPTVTYEQYF
TRBV2 . CASRYRQPNSPLHF
TRBV18 . CASSPNPTGMGEQYF
TRBV3-1 few CASSQGSGYGETQYF
TRBV5-1 few CASSPDPGNTEAFF
TRBV7-9 many CASSLNPGGKAFF
TRBV19 few CASSTGGTQQYF
TRBV7-6 few CASSLQSGAKNTEAFF
TRBV28 few CASSFPGTGKPQHF
TRBV7-3 . CASSLRDNEQFF
TRBV6-1 once CASSTLRGQLNTEAFF
TRBV12-3/TRBV12-4 . CASSFQPPGQGRSGANVLTF
TRBV20-1 many CSVFPSGTKNIQYF
TRBV3-1 many CASSQDPGLAGTAKNIQYF
TRBV5-1 . CASSTYLTPGSSGANVLTF
TRBV20-1 few CSASPKTSTDTQYF
TRBV4-1 . CASSQEQPSAYGYTF
TRBV10-3 few CAIAGGGGPDNSPLHF
TRBV7-2 . CASSRGRPEELFF
TRBV20-1 few CSALLTSGRETQYF
TRBV18 . CASSPGTGGRGEQYF